This TCR beta chain was profiled in a study of beta chain features in type 1 diabetes. Germline CDR1 is LGHNA and CDR2 is YSLEER. Losses at the gene ends were 4 bases for V and 5 bases for J; bases not matched to a gene: 7. This CDR3 contains 15 residues. Comment on this clone: Its target is unknown.

Of the isolated RNA, all was reverse transcribed, and so the sequenced material was expressed TCRB transcripts. TCRdb's table, derived via immunoSEQ multiplex PCR, lists solely in-frame clones and lacks some. The sample yields approximately 160,000 clones, over 55% seen once. Study-wide results and limits: The cDNA sequencing approach could over-represent high-TCR-expressing cells. A possible short-template PCR bias applies equally to patients and controls. Researchers reported that naive, central memory and Treg TCRB repertoires appeared more similar in patients than in healthy donors. Patients with Type 1 diabetes showed moderately but significantly shorter TCRB CDR3s in all four CD4+ subsets.

Input material: naive CD4+ T cells from blood. The rearrangement uses TRBV4-3 and TRBJ2-1, with 8 positions matching TRBD1. The sequence was obtained from a man aged 30 to 39 with type 1 diabetes. The CDR3 sequence: CASSRVTGADNEQFF. The CDR3 DNA reads TGCGCCAGCAGCCGAGTGACAGGGGCGGACAATGAGCAGTTCTTC.